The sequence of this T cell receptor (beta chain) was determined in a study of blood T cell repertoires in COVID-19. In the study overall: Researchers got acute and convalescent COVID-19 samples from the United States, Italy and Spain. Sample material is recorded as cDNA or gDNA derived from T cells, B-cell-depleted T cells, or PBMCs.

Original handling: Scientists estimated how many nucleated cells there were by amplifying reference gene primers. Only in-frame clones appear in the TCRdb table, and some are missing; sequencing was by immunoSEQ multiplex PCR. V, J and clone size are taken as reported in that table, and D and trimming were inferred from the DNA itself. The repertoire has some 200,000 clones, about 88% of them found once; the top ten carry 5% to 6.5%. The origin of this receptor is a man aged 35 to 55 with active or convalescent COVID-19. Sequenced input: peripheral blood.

Here the CDR3 DNA reads TGCGCCAGCAGCTTGACCCATAGCGGGGGGGCGACAGATACGCAGTATTTT. This codes for CASSLTHSGGATDTQYF. V gene TRBV5-1 combines with J gene TRBJ2-3; 11 nucleotides agree with TRBD2. Germline V gives CDR1 SGHRS, CDR2 YFSETQ. The V segment lost 1 base and the J segment 3 bases; nucleotides outside the gene matches: 7. The CDR3 consists of 17 residues.